This T cell receptor beta chain comes out of a study of blood T cell repertoires in COVID-19. Study background: Samples of COVID-19 (acute and convalescent) were obtained from the United States, Italy and Spain. T cells, B-cell-depleted T cells, or PBMCs supplied cDNA or gDNA.

Germline loops: CDR1 SSHAT, CDR2 FNYEAQ (reference sequence). Deletions cut 4 bases from V and 5 bases from J, with 5 bases between. This CDR3 is built from 11 residues. Per the original data handling: Amplification of reference gene primers was used by the study to estimate nucleated cell counts. The repertoire was sequenced with immunoSEQ multiplex PCR; TCRdb's copy has only in-frame clones and lacks some. For V, J and clone size, that table is used; D and trimming come from the DNA. The sample yields approximately 130,000 clones, around nine tenths seen once. The receptor comes from a woman aged 50 to 65 with acute or convalescent COVID-19. Sequencing used peripheral blood. The V gene is TRBV7-7, the J gene TRBJ1-1; D ambiguous. Here the CDR3 reads CASSSVTEAFF. The CDR3 nucleotides are TGTGCCAGCAGCTCGGTGACTGAAGCTTTCTTT.